This T cell receptor beta chain was sequenced during a study of cytomegalovirus exposure and HLA in healthy donors. Background on the study: Prior work identified around 110 million unique TCR beta sequences in 190 million or so T cells. Counted in an early data release were tens of millions of unique TCRs from HLA-typed donors. Study-wide results and caveats: Presence/absence analysis assumed near-uniform sequencing depth across donors. Later analysis identified a missense DCLRE1C variant that was linked to TCR beta V- and J-gene trimming.

The germline V and J ends were trimmed by 0 bases and 5 bases, with 4 bases remaining between them. Germline V gene sequence: CDR1 GTSNPN, CDR2 SVGIG (reference sequence). This CDR3 spans 11 amino acids. This clone was picked up a small number of times. Its cognate antigen is unknown. With 60 Vbeta and 13 Jbeta primers, the PCR was carried out. TCRdb keeps only in-frame clones here, not all; method: immunoSEQ multiplex PCR. Of roughly 130,000 clones detected, roughly 80% appear once; the ten largest clones hold 1%. This sequence originates from a man in his forties or fifties in good health and CMV-seronegative. Specimen: PBMCs. The gene calls are TRBV30 and TRBJ2-5; D uncertain. The CDR3 loop reads CAWSVAETQYF. The CDR3 coding sequence is TGTGCCTGGAGTGTTGCGGAGACCCAGTACTTC.